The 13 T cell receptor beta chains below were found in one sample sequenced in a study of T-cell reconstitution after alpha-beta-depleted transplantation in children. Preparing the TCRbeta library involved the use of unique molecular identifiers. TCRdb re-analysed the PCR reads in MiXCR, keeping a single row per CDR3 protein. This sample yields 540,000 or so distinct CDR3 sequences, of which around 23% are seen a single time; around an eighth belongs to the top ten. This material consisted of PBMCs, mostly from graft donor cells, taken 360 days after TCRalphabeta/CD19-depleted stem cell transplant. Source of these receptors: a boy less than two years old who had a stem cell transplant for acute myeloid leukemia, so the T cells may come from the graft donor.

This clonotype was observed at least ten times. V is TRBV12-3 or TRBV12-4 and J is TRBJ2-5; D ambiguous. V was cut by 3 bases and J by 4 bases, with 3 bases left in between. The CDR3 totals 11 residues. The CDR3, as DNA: TGTGCCAGCAGTTTGATAGAGACCCAGTACTTC. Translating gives CASSLIETQYF.

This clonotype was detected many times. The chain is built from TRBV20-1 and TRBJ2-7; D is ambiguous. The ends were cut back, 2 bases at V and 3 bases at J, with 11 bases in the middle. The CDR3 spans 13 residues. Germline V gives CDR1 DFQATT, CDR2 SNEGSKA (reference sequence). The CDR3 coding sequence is TGCAGTGCTAGATCGGGTTTCCTCTACGAGCAGTACTTC. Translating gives CSARSGFLYEQYF.

CDR3 protein: CSVEEGGRGAEAFF. The DNA of the CDR3 is TGCAGCGTTGAAGAGGGGGGTAGGGGTGCTGAAGCTTTCTTT. The chain has TRBV29-1 and TRBJ1-1; D is possibly TRBD1 (5 bases). The length of the CDR3 is 14 residues. From germline, CDR1 is SQVTM and CDR2 ANQGSEA. The V end was cut by 0 bases, the J end by 6 bases, with 14 bases between. Combining the CDR3 with reference TRBV29-1 and TRBJ1-1 gives the whole variable domain SAVISQKPSRDICQRGTSLTIQCQVDSQVTMMFWYRQQPGQSLTLIATANQGSEATYESGFVIDKFPISRPNLTFSTLTVSNMSPEDSSIYLCSVEEGGRGAEAFFGQGTRLTVV.

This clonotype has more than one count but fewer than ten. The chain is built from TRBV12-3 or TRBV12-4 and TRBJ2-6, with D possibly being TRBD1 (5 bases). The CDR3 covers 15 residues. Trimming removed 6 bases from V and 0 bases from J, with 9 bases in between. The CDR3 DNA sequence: TGTGCCAGCAGATTCACAGGCTCTGGGGCCAACGTCCTGACTTTC. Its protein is CASRFTGSGANVLTF.

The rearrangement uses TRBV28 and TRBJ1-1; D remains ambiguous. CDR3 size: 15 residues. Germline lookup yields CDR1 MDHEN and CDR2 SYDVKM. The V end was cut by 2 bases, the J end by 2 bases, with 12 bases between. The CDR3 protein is CASSLGTILNTEAFF. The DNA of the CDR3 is TGTGCCAGCAGTTTAGGTACCATACTTAACACTGAAGCTTTCTTT.

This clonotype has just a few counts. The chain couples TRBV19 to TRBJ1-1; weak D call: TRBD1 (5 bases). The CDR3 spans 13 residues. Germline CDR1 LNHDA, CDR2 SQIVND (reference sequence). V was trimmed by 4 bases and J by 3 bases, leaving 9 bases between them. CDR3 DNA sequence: TGTGCCAGTAGTAATGTCAGGGACACTGAAGCTTTCTTT. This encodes CASSNVRDTEAFF.

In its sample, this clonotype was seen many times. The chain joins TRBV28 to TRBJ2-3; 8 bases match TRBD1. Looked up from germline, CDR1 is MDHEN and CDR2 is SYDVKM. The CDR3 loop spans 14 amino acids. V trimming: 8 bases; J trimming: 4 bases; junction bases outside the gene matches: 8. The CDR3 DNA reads TGTGCCAGCGTTCCTCAGGGGGCATCAGATACGCAGTATTTT. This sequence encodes CASVPQGASDTQYF.

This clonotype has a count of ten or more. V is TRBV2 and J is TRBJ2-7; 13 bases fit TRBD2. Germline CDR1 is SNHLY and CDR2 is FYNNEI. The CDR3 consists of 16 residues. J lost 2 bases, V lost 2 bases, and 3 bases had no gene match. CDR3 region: CASSEPGLAGPYEQYV. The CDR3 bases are TGTGCCAGCAGTGAACCGGGACTAGCGGGGCCCTACGAGCAGTACGTC.

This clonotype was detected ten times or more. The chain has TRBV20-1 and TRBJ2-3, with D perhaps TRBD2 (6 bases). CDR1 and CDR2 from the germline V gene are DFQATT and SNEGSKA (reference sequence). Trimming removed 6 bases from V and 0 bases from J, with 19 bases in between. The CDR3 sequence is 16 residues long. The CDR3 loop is CSAPPGLPLSTDTQYF. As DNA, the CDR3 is TGCAGTGCGCCTCCGGGACTCCCCCTAAGCACAGATACGCAGTATTTT.

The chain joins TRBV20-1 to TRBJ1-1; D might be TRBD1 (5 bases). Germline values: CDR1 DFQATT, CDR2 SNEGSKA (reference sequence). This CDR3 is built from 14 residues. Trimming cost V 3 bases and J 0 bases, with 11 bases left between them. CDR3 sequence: CSASRGTLNTEAFF. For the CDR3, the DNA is TGCAGTGCTAGTAGAGGGACCTTGAACACTGAAGCTTTCTTT.

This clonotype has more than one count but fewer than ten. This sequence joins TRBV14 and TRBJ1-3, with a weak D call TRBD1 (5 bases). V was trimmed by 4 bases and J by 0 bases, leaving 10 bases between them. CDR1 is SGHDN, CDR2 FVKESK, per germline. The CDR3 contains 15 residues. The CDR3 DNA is TGTGCCAGCAGCCGGTTTCAGGGCTCTGGAAACACCATATATTTT. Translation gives CASSRFQGSGNTIYF.

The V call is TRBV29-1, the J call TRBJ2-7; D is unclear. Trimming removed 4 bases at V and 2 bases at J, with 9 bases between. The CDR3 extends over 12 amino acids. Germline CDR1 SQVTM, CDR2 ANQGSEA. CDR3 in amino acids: CSVGVRTYEQYV. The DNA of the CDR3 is TGCAGCGTTGGGGTCAGAACCTACGAGCAGTACGTC.

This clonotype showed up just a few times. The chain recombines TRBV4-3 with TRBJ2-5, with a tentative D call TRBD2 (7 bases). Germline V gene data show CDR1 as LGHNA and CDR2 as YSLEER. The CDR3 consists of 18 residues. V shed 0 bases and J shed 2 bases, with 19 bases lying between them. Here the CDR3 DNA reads TGCGCCAGCAGCCAAGATCATCGGGGGGCGAATCCACAAGAGACCCAGTACTTC. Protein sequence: CASSQDHRGANPQETQYF.